This TCR beta chain was sequenced for a study of T cell responses to AZD1222 COVID-19 vaccine. Trimming stripped 4 bases from V and 4 bases from J, with 13 bases between. From germline, CDR1 is LGHDT and CDR2 YNNKEL (reference sequence). This CDR3 region has 14 residues. The study's findings and limits: Clonal diversity was possibly underestimated; the donors were predominantly white British and more often female. Increased Spike-specific TCR breadth and depth were observed after two AZD1222 doses. Repertoires were obtained solely post-peak T cell response.

TCRdb's copy holds only in-frame clones and misses some; the assay was immunoSEQ multiplex PCR. The sample contains 95,000 to 100,000 clones, just over 85% of which appear only once. With respect to this clone: Antigen unknown.

The sequence derives from an adult in good health. Sequenced here: peripheral blood, sampled on day 0 of AZD1222 vaccination. The chain carries TRBV3-1 (or the pseudogene TRBV3-2) and TRBJ1-1; the D is unclear. CDR3: CASSPQLTVTEAFF. The CDR3 DNA sequence: TGTGCCAGCAGCCCCCAATTAACGGTCACTGAAGCTTTCTTT.